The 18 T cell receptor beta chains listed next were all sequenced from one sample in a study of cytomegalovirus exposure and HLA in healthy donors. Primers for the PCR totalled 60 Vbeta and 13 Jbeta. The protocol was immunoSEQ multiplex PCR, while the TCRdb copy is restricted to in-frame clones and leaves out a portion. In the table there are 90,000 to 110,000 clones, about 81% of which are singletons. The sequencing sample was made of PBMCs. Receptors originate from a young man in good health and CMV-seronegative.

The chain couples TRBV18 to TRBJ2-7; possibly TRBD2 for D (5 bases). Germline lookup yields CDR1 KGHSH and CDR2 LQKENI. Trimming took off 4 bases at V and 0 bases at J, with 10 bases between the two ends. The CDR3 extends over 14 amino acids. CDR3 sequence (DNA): TGTGCCAGCTCACGAGCGGTAAGCTCCTACGAGCAGTACTTC. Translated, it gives CASSRAVSSYEQYF.

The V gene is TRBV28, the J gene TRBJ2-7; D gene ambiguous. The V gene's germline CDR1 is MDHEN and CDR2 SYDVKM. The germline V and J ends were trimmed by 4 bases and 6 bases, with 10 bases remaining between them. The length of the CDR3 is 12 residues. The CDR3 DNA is TGTGCCAGCAGTTCACAGAAGGCCGAGCAGTACTTC. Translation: CASSSQKAEQYF.

The CDR3: CASSDRVERVQHF. CDR3 in DNA: TGTGCCAGTAGCGACAGGGTCGAACGGGTCCAGCATTTT. The chain is built from TRBV19 and TRBJ1-5; 7 bases align to TRBD1. Unmatched junction bases numbered 11, after V lost 6 bases and J lost 12 bases. This CDR3 has 13 residues. Germline CDR1 is LNHDA and CDR2 is SQIVND (reference sequence).

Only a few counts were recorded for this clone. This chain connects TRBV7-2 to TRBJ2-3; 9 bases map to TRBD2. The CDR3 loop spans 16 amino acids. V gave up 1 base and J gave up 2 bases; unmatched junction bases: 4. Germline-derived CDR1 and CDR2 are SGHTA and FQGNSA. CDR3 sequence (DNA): TGTGCCAGCAGCTTAGTACTAGCGGGCCCCACAGATACGCAGTATTTT. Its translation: CASSLVLAGPTDTQYF.

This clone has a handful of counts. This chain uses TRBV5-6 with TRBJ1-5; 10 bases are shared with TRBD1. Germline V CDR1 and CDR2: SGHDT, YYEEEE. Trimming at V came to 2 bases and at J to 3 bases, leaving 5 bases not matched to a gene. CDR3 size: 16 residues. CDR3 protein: CASSLGTGEINQPQHF. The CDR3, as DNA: TGTGCCAGCAGCTTAGGGACAGGGGAGATCAATCAGCCCCAGCATTTT.

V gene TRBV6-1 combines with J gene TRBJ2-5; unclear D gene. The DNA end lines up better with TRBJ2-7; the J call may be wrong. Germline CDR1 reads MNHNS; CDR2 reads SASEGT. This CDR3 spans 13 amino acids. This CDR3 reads CASTRPSSYEQYF. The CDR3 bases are TGTGCCAGCACCAGGCCGAGCTCCTACGAGCAGTACTTC.

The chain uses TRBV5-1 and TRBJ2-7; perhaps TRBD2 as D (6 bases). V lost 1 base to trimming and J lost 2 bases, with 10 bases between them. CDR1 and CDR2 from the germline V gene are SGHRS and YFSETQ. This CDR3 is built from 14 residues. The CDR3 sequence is CASSLSGTAYEQYF. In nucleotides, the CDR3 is TGCGCCAGCAGCTTGTCTGGGACTGCCTACGAGCAGTACTTC.

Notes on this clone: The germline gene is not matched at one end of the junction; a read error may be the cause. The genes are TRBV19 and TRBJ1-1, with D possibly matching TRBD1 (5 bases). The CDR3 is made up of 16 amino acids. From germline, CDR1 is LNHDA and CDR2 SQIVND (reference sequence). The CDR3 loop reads CTSIPPAGGVNTEAFF. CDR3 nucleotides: TGTACCAGTATTCCTCCGGCGGGGGGGGTGAACACTGAAGCTTTCTTT.

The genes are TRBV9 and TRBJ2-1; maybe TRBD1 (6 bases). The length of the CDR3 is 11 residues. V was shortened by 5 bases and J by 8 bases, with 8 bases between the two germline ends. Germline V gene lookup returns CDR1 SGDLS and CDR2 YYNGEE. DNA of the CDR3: TGTGCCAGCAGAGCAGGGGATGAGCAGTTCTTC. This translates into CASRAGDEQFF.

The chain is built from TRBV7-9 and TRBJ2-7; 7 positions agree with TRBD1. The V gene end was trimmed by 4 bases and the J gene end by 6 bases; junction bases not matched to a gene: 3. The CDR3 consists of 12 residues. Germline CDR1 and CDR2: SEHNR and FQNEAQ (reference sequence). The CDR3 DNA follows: TGTGCCAGCAGCTCACCAGGGGGCGAGCAGTACTTC. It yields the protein CASSSPGGEQYF. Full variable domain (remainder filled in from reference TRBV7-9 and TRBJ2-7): DTGVSQNPRHKITKRGQNVTFRCDPISEHNRLYWYRQTLGQGPEFLTYFQNEAQLEKSRLLSDRFSAERPKGSFSTLEIQRTEQGDSAMYLCASSSPGGEQYFGPGTRLTVT.

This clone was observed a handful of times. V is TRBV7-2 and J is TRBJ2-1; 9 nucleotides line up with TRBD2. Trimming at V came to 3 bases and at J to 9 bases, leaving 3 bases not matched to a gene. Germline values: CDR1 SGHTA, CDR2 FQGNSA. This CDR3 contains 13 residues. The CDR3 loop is CASSLGSGGEQFF. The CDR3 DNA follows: TGTGCCAGCAGCTTGGGTAGCGGGGGTGAGCAGTTCTTC.

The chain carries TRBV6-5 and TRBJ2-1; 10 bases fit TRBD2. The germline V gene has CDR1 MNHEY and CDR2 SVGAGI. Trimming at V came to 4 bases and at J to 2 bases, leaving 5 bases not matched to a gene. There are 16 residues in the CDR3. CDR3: CASSSLSGRTYNEQFF. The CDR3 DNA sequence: TGTGCCAGCAGTTCCCTTAGCGGGAGGACCTACAATGAGCAGTTCTTC.

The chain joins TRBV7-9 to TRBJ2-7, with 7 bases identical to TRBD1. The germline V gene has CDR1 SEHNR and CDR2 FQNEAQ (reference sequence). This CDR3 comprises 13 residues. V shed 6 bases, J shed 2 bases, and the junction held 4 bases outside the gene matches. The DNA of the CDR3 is TGTGCCAGCAGATTTGGGACAGCCTACGAGCAGTACTTC. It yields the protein CASRFGTAYEQYF.

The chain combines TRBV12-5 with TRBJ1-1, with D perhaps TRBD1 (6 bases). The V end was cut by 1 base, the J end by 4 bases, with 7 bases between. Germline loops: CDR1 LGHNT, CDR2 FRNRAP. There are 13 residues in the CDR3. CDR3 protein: CASGLGGGTEAFF. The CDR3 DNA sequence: TGTGCTAGTGGTTTGGGAGGGGGCACTGAAGCTTTCTTT.

The CDR3 DNA is TGTGCCAGCAGTGAGCGTCAGACCCGACAGGGCCGGAAAGGGCAGTTCTTC. This encodes CASSERQTRQGRKGQFF. The rearrangement uses TRBV6-1 and TRBJ2-1, with TRBD1 matching over 7 bases. Losses at the gene ends were 3 bases for V and 12 bases for J; bases not matched to a gene: 20. There are 17 residues in the CDR3. Looked up from germline, CDR1 is MNHNS and CDR2 is SASEGT.

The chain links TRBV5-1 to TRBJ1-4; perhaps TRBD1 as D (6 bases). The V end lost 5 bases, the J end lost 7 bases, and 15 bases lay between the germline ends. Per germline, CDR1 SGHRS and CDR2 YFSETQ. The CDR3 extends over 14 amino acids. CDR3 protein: CASSRGEQGEKLFF. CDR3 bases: TGCGCCAGCAGTCGCGGTGAACAGGGTGAAAAACTGTTTTTT.

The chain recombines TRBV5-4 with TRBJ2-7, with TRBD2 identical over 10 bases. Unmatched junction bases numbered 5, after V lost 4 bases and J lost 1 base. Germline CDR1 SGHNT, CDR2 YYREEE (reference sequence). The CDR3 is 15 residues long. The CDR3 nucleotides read TGTGCCAGCAGCACCATAGCGGGGGGTTCCTACGAGCAGTACTTC. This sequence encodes CASSTIAGGSYEQYF.

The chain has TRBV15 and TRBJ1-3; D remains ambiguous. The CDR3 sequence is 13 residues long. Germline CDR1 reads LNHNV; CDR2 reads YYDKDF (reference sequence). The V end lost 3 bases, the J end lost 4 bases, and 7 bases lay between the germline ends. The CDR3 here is CATSSYRGNTIYF. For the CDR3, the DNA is TGTGCCACCAGCAGCTACAGAGGAAACACCATATATTTT.